This T cell receptor beta chain was recorded in a study of cytomegalovirus exposure and HLA in healthy donors. Study context: Later, an analysis reported that the 130 or so validation repertoires had used the same platform as the approximately 630 first-cohort repertoires.

The CDR3 totals 14 residues. V shed 7 bases and J shed 6 bases, with 15 bases lying between them. Germline V CDR1 and CDR2: ENHRY, SYGVKD. Repertoires were generated with immunoSEQ multiplex PCR, while TCRdb's copy carries only in-frame clones and drops some. The sample lists 170,000 or so clones, around 82% occurring once. As concerns this clone: No antigen is known for it.

General study results and limits: TCR clusters originating in the first cohort tended to co-occur in the 110 or so validation repertoires, according to a later analysis. Diagnosis of cytomegalovirus status made by the classifier reportedly showed high specificity and sensitivity. The listing of roughly 160 TCR beta chains classed them as cytomegalovirus-associated.

The source of this sequence is a woman under 30 in good health and CMV-seropositive. V usage is TRBV10-3 and J usage is TRBJ2-2; maybe TRBD1 (6 bases). The source material was PBMCs. The CDR3 region is CAINSQGTAGELFF. CDR3 DNA: TGTGCCATCAATAGTCAGGGGACGGCCGGGGAGCTGTTTTTT.